A single sample is the source of the 28 T cell receptor beta chains below, sequenced in a study of cytomegalovirus exposure and HLA in healthy donors. This PCR relied on a set of 60 Vbeta primers and 13 Jbeta primers. Method: immunoSEQ multiplex PCR; TCRdb's copy keeps in-frame clones and lacks some. The data hold about 160,000 clones, with 82% observed a single time. Sequenced material: PBMCs. Every receptor here comes from a girl aged 10 to 17 in good health and CMV-seropositive.

This chain links TRBV11-2 with TRBJ1-4, with TRBD1 identical over 8 bases. Germline CDR1 reads SGHAT; CDR2 reads FQNNGV. The V gene end was trimmed by 6 bases and the J gene end by 5 bases; junction bases not matched to a gene: 2. The CDR3 covers 13 residues. CDR3 residues: CASRRTGNEKLFF. The DNA for the CDR3 is TGTGCCAGCAGGCGGACAGGGAATGAAAAACTGTTTTTT.

The chain is built from TRBV13 and TRBJ2-1; no clear D gene. The V gene lost 1 base and the J gene lost 3 bases, with 10 bases spanning the gap. The CDR3 extends over 15 amino acids. Germline CDR1 PRHDT, CDR2 FYEKMQ (reference sequence). The CDR3 DNA reads as TGTGCCAGCAGCTTAGTCTCGGTCGGCTACAATGAGCAGTTCTTC. Its translation is CASSLVSVGYNEQFF.

CDR3: CASTAGGGGSYEQYF. The CDR3 DNA follows: TGTGCCAGCACCGCCGGCGGGGGCGGGAGCTACGAGCAGTACTTC. The V call is TRBV7-8, the J call TRBJ2-7; TRBD2 is a possible D gene (7 bases). Germline CDR1 reads SGHVS; CDR2 reads FQNEAQ. The CDR3 consists of 15 residues. With 7 bases removed from V and 3 bases from J, the gap between germline ends came to 19 bases.

The chain is built from TRBV11-3 and TRBJ2-1; 16 bases align to TRBD2. Germline V gene sequence: CDR1 SGHNT, CDR2 YENEEA. This CDR3 region has 17 residues. V dropped 1 base and J dropped 5; count of bases not matched to a gene: 2. The CDR3 bases are TGTGCCAGCAGCTTAGGGGGACTAGCGGGAGGGGACAATGAGCAGTTCTTC. As protein: CASSLGGLAGGDNEQFF.

The V call is TRBV10-1, the J call TRBJ2-7; a possible D gene is TRBD2 (6 bases). V was pared by 1 base and J by 5 bases, with 12 bases between. Per the germline V gene, CDR1 is WNHNN and CDR2 is SYGVQD (reference sequence). CDR3 length: 14 residues. CDR3 amino acids: CASSEWSGGDEQYF. The CDR3 nucleotides are TGCGCCAGCAGTGAGTGGAGTGGAGGGGACGAGCAGTACTTC.

The rearrangement joins TRBV30 to TRBJ1-4, with unresolved D. The V and J ends lost 0 bases and 8 bases respectively, with 19 bases between them. Germline V gene lookup returns CDR1 GTSNPN and CDR2 SVGIG (reference sequence). CDR3 length: 16 residues. This chain's CDR3 is CAWSVGFAGFDEKLFF. The CDR3 DNA follows: TGTGCCTGGAGTGTGGGTTTCGCGGGGTTCGACGAAAAACTGTTTTTT.

This clone was counted once. This chain links TRBV7-2 with TRBJ2-1; possibly TRBD1 for D (5 bases). The CDR3 runs 17 residues. CDR1 and CDR2 (germline): SGHTA, FQGNSA. The V gene lost 2 bases and the J gene lost 10 bases, with 24 bases spanning the gap. The CDR3 DNA is TGTGCCAGCAGCTTACTAGGGTTCGCACGCGGACAATGGGAGCAGTTCTTC. Translation gives CASSLLGFARGQWEQFF.

The chain joins TRBV6-6 to TRBJ1-1; 9 nucleotides match TRBD1. The CDR3 totals 15 residues. V was pared by 2 bases and J by 4 bases, with 5 bases of the junction left unmatched. Germline CDR1 reads MNHNY; CDR2 reads SVGAGI (reference sequence). The CDR3 nucleotides are TGTGCCAGCAGTTACGCGGACAGGGGTAGCACTGAAGCTTTCTTT. Translation: CASSYADRGSTEAFF.

This sequence joins TRBV6-1 and TRBJ2-3, with 9 bases fitting TRBD1. The CDR3 is made up of 15 amino acids. Germline V gene sequence: CDR1 MNHNS, CDR2 SASEGT. Trimming took 4 bases from V and 4 from J; bases not matched to a gene: 6. The DNA of the CDR3 is TGTGCCAGCAGTGTACGGGACAGGGCGGCAGATACGCAGTATTTT. Its translation: CASSVRDRAADTQYF.

This clone was picked up a small number of times. V gene TRBV7-2 combines with J gene TRBJ1-3; D gene uncertain. V lost 1 base and J 0 bases, leaving 7 bases between the germline ends. The germline CDR1 and CDR2 sequences are SGHTA and FQGNSA. This CDR3 has 15 amino acids. CDR3 DNA: TGTGCCAGCAGCTTAGATCCGGGCTCTGGAAACACCATATATTTT. Its translation is CASSLDPGSGNTIYF.

The chain uses TRBV19 and TRBJ2-2, with 8 positions matching TRBD2. The CDR3 runs to 15 residues. The germline V gene encodes CDR1 LNHDA and CDR2 SQIVND (reference sequence). Trimming at V came to 7 bases and at J to 7 bases, leaving 11 bases not matched to a gene. The DNA for the CDR3 is TGTGCCAGTAAACTAGCGGTAAGCGGTGACGGGGAGCTGTTTTTT. This sequence encodes CASKLAVSGDGELFF. Full variable domain (remainder filled in from reference TRBV19 and TRBJ2-2): DGGITQSPKYLFRKEGQNVTLSCEQNLNHDAMYWYRQDPGQGLRLIYYSQIVNDFQKGDIAEGYSVSREKKESFPLTVTSAQKNPTAFYLCASKLAVSGDGELFFGEGSRLTVL.

J is TRBJ2-2 and V is TRBV28, with 10 bases fitting TRBD2. CDR1 and CDR2 from the germline V gene are MDHEN and SYDVKM. The length of the CDR3 is 20 residues. J lost 1 base, V lost 5 bases, and 16 bases had no gene match. The CDR3 DNA reads TGTGCCAGCAGTCCGCCGGCTCACTTTAGCGGGGGGAAGAACACCGGGGAGCTGTTTTTT. Its translation is CASSPPAHFSGGKNTGELFF.

Details on this clone: Other nucleotide sequences in the sample specify the same CDR3. The chain couples TRBV6-1 to TRBJ2-1, with 12 bases aligning to TRBD2. V shed 2 bases, J shed 4 bases, and the junction held 0 bases outside the gene matches. CDR1 MNHNS and CDR2 SASEGT come from the germline V gene. This CDR3 has 15 amino acids. CDR3 DNA sequence: TGTGCCAGCAGTGAACTAGCGGGGGGGTACAATGAGCAGTTCTTC. Translation gives CASSELAGGYNEQFF.

Only a few counts were recorded for this clone. V is TRBV14 and J is TRBJ2-1, with 8 bases identical to TRBD2. The junction had 8 bases not matched to a gene; V was cut back by 3 bases and J by 4 bases. CDR1 SGHDN and CDR2 FVKESK come from the germline V gene. The CDR3 loop spans 16 amino acids. CDR3 sequence reads: CASSQSGGLPYNEQFF. The DNA of the CDR3 is TGTGCCAGCAGCCAGTCGGGGGGGCTACCGTACAATGAGCAGTTCTTC.

This clone appeared a few times. This chain uses TRBV6-5 with TRBJ1-1; 10 bases map to TRBD1. Germline loops: CDR1 MNHEY, CDR2 SVGAGI. The CDR3 is made up of 12 amino acids. Germline trimming cut 6 bases from V and 11 bases from J; bases unmatched to any gene: 6. The DNA of the CDR3 is TGTGCCAGCAGAAGGGACAGGGGCTTGGCTTTCTTT. It encodes CASRRDRGLAFF.

The chain carries TRBV27 and TRBJ2-5; D uncertain. The CDR3 sequence is 16 residues long. The germline gives CDR1 MNHEY, CDR2 SMNVEV (reference sequence). Trimming cost V 0 bases and J 0 bases, with 11 bases left between them. Here the CDR3 reads CASSLSSRWYQETQYF. The CDR3 DNA follows: TGTGCCAGCAGTTTATCGTCCAGGTGGTACCAAGAGACCCAGTACTTC.

The rearrangement joins TRBV19 to TRBJ1-5; D gene ambiguous. CDR1 is LNHDA and CDR2 is SQIVND in the germline V gene (reference sequence). This CDR3 is 15 amino acids long. V was shortened by 5 bases and J by 0 bases, with 11 bases between the two germline ends. In nucleotides, the CDR3 is TGTGCCAGTAGTTATACGGGAGTTAGCAATCAGCCCCAGCATTTT. Encoded protein: CASSYTGVSNQPQHF.

The chain has TRBV27 and TRBJ2-5; TRBD2 matches 16 bases. V shed 5 bases and J 5 bases; nucleotides not matched to a gene: 17. Germline CDR1 and CDR2: MNHEY and SMNVEV (reference sequence). The CDR3 covers 20 residues. The CDR3 DNA reads TGTGCCAGCAGTGGGAGCGGGGGACTAGCGGGGGGGGGCCTCTCGGAGACCCAGTACTTC. Translation gives CASSGSGGLAGGGLSETQYF.

This rearrangement joins TRBV5-3 to TRBJ1-4; TRBD1 aligns across 8 bases. TRBV5-3 is annotated as an ORF whose role is uncertain. Trimming cost V 4 bases and J 4 bases; bases outside gene matches: 3. The CDR3 loop spans 14 amino acids. The CDR3 bases are TGTGCCAGAAGCACCGGACAGGGTAATGAAAAACTGTTTTTT. Its translation is CARSTGQGNEKLFF.

This chain connects TRBV6-6 to TRBJ1-2; 7 nucleotides match TRBD1. The V and J ends lost 2 bases and 4 bases, in that order; junction bases with no gene match: 4. In germline, CDR1 is MNHNY, CDR2 SVGAGI (reference sequence). The CDR3 length is 14 residues. The CDR3 DNA follows: TGTGCCAGCAGTTACCCGGACAGGCCCTATGGCTACACCTTC. Translation: CASSYPDRPYGYTF.

The genes are TRBV12-1 and TRBJ1-5. TRBV12-1 is tagged as a pseudogene. CDR3 length: 17 amino acids. The CDR3 nucleotides are TGTGCCAGCAGCTTTGCGGCAGACCCGGGGAGCGATCAGCCCCAGCATTTT. This codes for CASSFAADPGSDQPQHF.

This chain links TRBV28 with TRBJ1-5; 7 bases agree with TRBD1. V was clipped by 3 bases and J by 3 bases; unmatched bases: 5. The germline V gene encodes CDR1 MDHEN and CDR2 SYDVKM. The CDR3 totals 15 residues. CDR3 in amino acids: CASSFPDRVNQPQHF. In nucleotides, the CDR3 is TGTGCCAGCAGTTTCCCCGACAGGGTCAATCAGCCCCAGCATTTT.

The chain joins TRBV10-3 to TRBJ2-1; D not certain. Germline CDR1 ENHRY, CDR2 SYGVKD. Trimming removed 4 bases at V and 7 bases at J, with 8 bases between. This CDR3 region has 12 residues. CDR3 coding DNA: TGTGCCATCAGTGGGGCGCCAAATGAGCAGTTCTTC. This codes for CAISGAPNEQFF.

The CDR3 coding sequence is TGTGCCAGCAGCGTCAGGCGGGATGGTAGGTACGAGCAGTACTTC. Residues: CASSVRRDGRYEQYF. The chain has TRBV5-4 and TRBJ2-7; D may be TRBD2 (6 bases). CDR3 size: 15 residues. The ends were cut back, 4 bases at V and 4 bases at J, with 18 bases in the middle. Germline CDR1 SGHNT, CDR2 YYREEE (reference sequence).

Comment on this clone: Its ends do not fully match the called genes, so a read error is possible. This sequence joins TRBV27 and TRBJ1-2; 7 bases fit TRBD1. Germline V gives CDR1 MNHEY, CDR2 SMNVEV (reference sequence). The CDR3 totals 17 residues. The CDR3 protein is CASPGTPGQEQGYGYPF. DNA of the CDR3: TGTGCCAGCCCCGGTACCCCTGGACAGGAGCAGGGCTATGGCTACCCCTTC.

V gene TRBV5-1 combines with J gene TRBJ1-1; 7 nucleotides agree with TRBD1. J gave up 3 bases and V 0 bases, and 5 bases lay outside the gene matches. The CDR3 is 15 residues long. Germline CDR1 and CDR2: SGHRS and YFSETQ. CDR3 nucleotide sequence: TGCGCCAGCAGCTTGGTGGGCAGGGGGGACACTGAAGCTTTCTTT. Translating it yields CASSLVGRGDTEAFF.

This chain joins TRBV5-6 and TRBJ1-3; no definite D call. Germline V gene lookup returns CDR1 SGHDT and CDR2 YYEEEE. The CDR3 loop spans 13 amino acids. Trimming cost V 4 bases and J 7 bases, with 12 bases left between them. This CDR3 is CASSPFVANTIYF. Here the CDR3 DNA reads TGTGCCAGCAGCCCTTTTGTCGCGAACACCATATATTTT.

This chain joins TRBV15 and TRBJ1-1; 10 bases map to TRBD1. Germline V lookup: CDR1 LNHNV, CDR2 YYDKDF (reference sequence). The J segment lost 1 base and the V segment lost 3 bases, leaving 2 bases of the junction unmatched. This CDR3 is built from 15 residues. The CDR3 nucleotides are TGTGCCACCAGCAGGAGGACAGGGGGGAACACTGAAGCTTTCTTT. This encodes CATSRRTGGNTEAFF. Drawing the rest from reference TRBV15 and TRBJ1-1, the complete variable domain is DAMVIQNPRYQVTQFGKPVTLSCSQTLNHNVMYWYQQKSSQAPKLLFHYYDKDFNNEADTPDNFQSRRPNTSFCFLDIRSPGLGDTAMYLCATSRRTGGNTEAFFGQGTRLTVV.